These 20 T cell receptor beta chains originate from one sample sequenced in a study of T cells in Graves' hyperthyroidism and ophthalmopathy (dated by TCRdb to about 2019). Library prep was done by multiplex PCR. The sample was run on an Illumina HiSeq 2000. TCR beta CDR3 regions were amplified from RNA transcripts. The first round of RT-PCR for the TCR CDR3 was performed with the HTBI primer set and the Qiagen OneStep RT-PCR kit. The public reads were run again by TCRdb, first through fastp at Q25 and then through MiXCR, and only productive beta chains were kept. Rows matching on CDR3 protein sequence are summarized as one entry with the most common DNA and genes. This sample lists about half a million distinct CDR3 sequences; approximately 25% were detected once. Around 10% of the sample goes to the ten largest clones. Sequenced material: blood. Source of these receptors: a woman in her twenties or thirties with Graves' ophthalmopathy.

This clonotype has a count of ten or more. The V gene is TRBV29-1, the J gene TRBJ1-2; D unclear. The CDR3 is made up of 11 amino acids. V was clipped by 4 bases and J by 6 bases, with 9 bases between them. CDR1 and CDR2 from the germline V gene are SQVTM and ANQGSEA. DNA for the CDR3: TGCAGCGTTGGCAGTGCGGATGGCTACACCTTC. Residues: CSVGSADGYTF.

This clonotype has a handful of counts. V is TRBV7-9 and J is TRBJ2-7, with 9 bases that match TRBD1. J was trimmed by 5 bases and V by 5 bases; bases with no gene match: 7. The CDR3 spans 14 residues. Germline lookup yields CDR1 SEHNR and CDR2 FQNEAQ (reference sequence). Here the CDR3 DNA reads TGTGCCAGCAGCCCACAGGGGGCTGTCAACGAGCAGTACTTC. Its protein is CASSPQGAVNEQYF.

The sample holds many counts of this clonotype. J is TRBJ2-5 and V is TRBV6-5; 14 positions agree with TRBD2. In germline, CDR1 is MNHEY, CDR2 SVGAGI. The CDR3 is 17 residues long. V trimming: 6 bases; J trimming: 4 bases; junction bases outside the gene matches: 10. This CDR3 reads CASRRLAGGIIGETQYF. CDR3 nucleotide sequence: TGTGCCAGCAGAAGACTAGCGGGGGGGATCATCGGAGAGACCCAGTACTTC.

This clonotype came up a few times. The genes are TRBV3-1 and TRBJ1-2, with unresolved D. This CDR3 comprises 13 residues. V was cut by 4 bases and J by 5 bases, with 11 bases left in between. Germline V gene lookup returns CDR1 LGHDT and CDR2 YNNKEL (reference sequence). The CDR3 DNA reads as TGTGCCAGCAGCCCCCATGGCCCTTATGGCTACACCTTC. Translation: CASSPHGPYGYTF.

At least ten counts were recorded for this clonotype. The chain uses TRBV6-1 and TRBJ2-7; TRBD1 matches at 7 bases. The trim removed 7 bases at V and 6 bases at J, leaving 12 bases unmatched. Germline CDR1 is MNHNS and CDR2 is SASEGT. The CDR3 consists of 14 residues. The DNA of the CDR3 is TGTGCCAGCATCGGGACAGCCACTGAGGGCGAGCAGTACTTC. The encoded protein is CASIGTATEGEQYF.

At least ten counts were recorded for this clonotype. The chain employs TRBV25-1 and TRBJ1-1, with D perhaps matching TRBD1 (6 bases). CDR1 and CDR2 from the germline V gene are MGHDK and SYGVNS. This CDR3 is 16 amino acids long. V was trimmed by 1 base and J by 5 bases, leaving 17 bases between them. In nucleotides, the CDR3 is TGTGCCAGCAGTGAATCCAGTCAGGGGTATCATACTGAAGCTTTCTTT. It translates to CASSESSQGYHTEAFF.

This clonotype was found many times. The chain links TRBV6-1 to TRBJ1-1, with D perhaps matching TRBD1 (5 bases). Trimming stripped 5 bases from V and 0 bases from J, with 13 bases between. The CDR3 spans 15 residues. Germline V lookup: CDR1 MNHNS, CDR2 SASEGT. CDR3 region: CASSTLWGLNTEAFF. Here the CDR3 DNA reads TGTGCCAGCAGTACCCTTTGGGGGTTGAACACTGAAGCTTTCTTT.

The genes are TRBV30 and TRBJ2-2, with D perhaps assigned TRBD1 or TRBD2 (5 bases each). Germline V CDR1 and CDR2: GTSNPN, SVGIG (reference sequence). There are 15 residues in the CDR3. V shed 6 bases and J shed 2 bases, with 16 bases lying between them. The CDR3 DNA reads TGTGCCTGCGGTGGGAGATGGGGCAACACCGGGGAGCTGTTTTTT. It is translated as CACGGRWGNTGELFF.

This chain connects TRBV12-5 to TRBJ1-1; D is unclear. Trimming removed 1 base from V and 2 bases from J, with 8 bases in between. In germline, CDR1 is LGHNT, CDR2 FRNRAP. The CDR3 is 14 amino acids. CDR3 residues: CASGLGTVNTEAFF. The CDR3, as DNA: TGTGCTAGTGGTTTGGGGACGGTTAACACTGAAGCTTTCTTT.

This clonotype has a count of ten or more. The chain couples TRBV6-1 to TRBJ2-7, with D possibly being TRBD2 (6 bases). Germline CDR1 and CDR2: MNHNS and SASEGT. The CDR3 is 17 amino acids. Trimming removed 0 bases at V and 2 bases at J, with 17 bases between. CDR3 DNA sequence: TGTGCCAGCAGTGAAGCGCTTACTCGGGGGACGACCTACGAGCAGTACTTC. Protein sequence: CASSEALTRGTTYEQYF.

A few counts support this clonotype. This sequence joins TRBV12-3 or TRBV12-4 and TRBJ1-6; D possibly corresponds to TRBD1 (6 bases). V gave up 6 bases and J gave up 6 bases, with 15 bases separating them. CDR3 length equals 15 residues. The CDR3 DNA follows: TGTGCCAGCAGCTCAACAGGGCTTGGTAATTCACCCCTCCACTTT. It translates to CASSSTGLGNSPLHF.

This clonotype was seen ten or more times. V and J are TRBV30 and TRBJ2-5, with a possible D match to TRBD2 (5 bases). Germline assignment: CDR1 GTSNPN and CDR2 SVGIG (reference sequence). Trimming stripped 2 bases from V and 4 bases from J, with 8 bases between. The CDR3 spans 12 residues. Here the CDR3 reads CAWSPRGETQYF. CDR3 in DNA: TGTGCCTGGAGTCCCCGGGGAGAGACCCAGTACTTC.

This chain links TRBV7-8 with TRBJ2-7; D possibly corresponds to TRBD1 (6 bases). This CDR3 contains 17 residues. Between the trimmed V and J ends, which lost 5 bases and 2 bases, there was a span of 22 bases. Germline loops: CDR1 SGHVS, CDR2 FQNEAQ. The CDR3 DNA follows: TGTGCCAGCAGCACTAACAGGGCGACGGCGGGTACCTACGAGCAGTACTTC. Its translation is CASSTNRATAGTYEQYF. The variable domain in full, with the rest retrieved from reference TRBV7-8 and TRBJ2-7, is GAGVSQSPRYKVAKRGQDVALRCDPISGHVSLFWYQQALGQGPEFLTYFQNEAQLDKSGLPSDRFFAERPEGSVSTLKIQRTQQEDSAVYLCASSTNRATAGTYEQYFGPGTRLTVT.

This clonotype was found many times. This chain connects TRBV6-2 or TRBV6-3 to TRBJ1-1, with no clear D. V lost 2 bases and J 4 bases, leaving 20 bases between the germline ends. This CDR3 has 17 residues. Germline V CDR1 and CDR2: MNHEY, SVGEGT. CDR3 coding DNA: TGTGCCAGCAGTTACCCACGGCGGGGTGAAGGCGGCACTGAAGCTTTCTTT. It yields the protein CASSYPRRGEGGTEAFF.

In its sample, this clonotype was seen many times. The rearrangement joins TRBV4-1 to TRBJ2-5; 12 nucleotides align to TRBD2. CDR3 length equals 17 residues. Trimming removed 0 bases from V and 0 bases from J; junction bases left unmatched: 2. Germline V gives CDR1 MGHRA, CDR2 YSYEKL. In DNA form, the CDR3 reads TGCGCCAGCAGCCAAGAACTAGCGGGGGGATACCAAGAGACCCAGTACTTC. Amino acid sequence: CASSQELAGGYQETQYF.

This clonotype was seen repeatedly, ten times or more. CDR3 protein: CASSDYILGGSGAEAFF. In nucleotides, the CDR3 is TGTGCCAGCAGTGATTATATTTTGGGTGGTTCTGGGGCTGAAGCTTTCTTT. The gene calls are TRBV6-1 and TRBJ1-1; D unresolved. The CDR3 is 17 amino acids. Between the trimmed V and J ends, which lost 3 bases and 6 bases, there was a span of 23 bases. Germline V gene lookup returns CDR1 MNHNS and CDR2 SASEGT.

This clonotype was picked up many times. The chain links TRBV12-3 or TRBV12-4 to TRBJ1-2; D not resolved. Trimming removed 6 bases from V and 2 bases from J, with 13 bases in between. This CDR3 has 14 residues. CDR3 protein: CASRSSTANYGYTF. The CDR3 nucleotides are TGTGCCAGCAGAAGCTCGACGGCGAACTATGGCTACACCTTC.

The table lists this clonotype with many counts. The chain is built from TRBV6-2 or TRBV6-3 and TRBJ2-7; 9 nucleotides align to TRBD1. After removal of 2 bases from V and 3 bases from J, the junction contained 2 bases not matched to a gene. Germline values: CDR1 MNHEY, CDR2 SVGEGT. This CDR3 spans 14 amino acids. The CDR3 region is CASSYDRGVYEQYF. Written as DNA, the CDR3 is TGTGCCAGCAGTTACGACAGGGGGGTCTACGAGCAGTACTTC.

This clonotype was seen only a few times. This chain connects TRBV6-1 to TRBJ2-7, with unresolved D. The germline CDR1 and CDR2 sequences are MNHNS and SASEGT. V dropped 6 bases and J dropped 3 bases, with 12 bases sitting between them. The CDR3 spans 13 residues. CDR3 sequence: CASSPTTVYEQYF. Written as DNA, the CDR3 is TGTGCCAGCAGCCCTACCACCGTCTACGAGCAGTACTTC.

This clonotype was detected once. V and J are TRBV19 and TRBJ1-5; 7 bases map to TRBD1. J lost 6 bases, V lost 6 bases, and 8 bases had no gene match. Germline-derived CDR1 and CDR2 are LNHDA and SQIVND (reference sequence). The length of the CDR3 is 14 residues. CDR3 in amino acids: CASSNDRDGQPQHF. The CDR3 DNA reads TGTGCCAGTAGCAATGACAGGGATGGTCAGCCCCAGCATTTT.